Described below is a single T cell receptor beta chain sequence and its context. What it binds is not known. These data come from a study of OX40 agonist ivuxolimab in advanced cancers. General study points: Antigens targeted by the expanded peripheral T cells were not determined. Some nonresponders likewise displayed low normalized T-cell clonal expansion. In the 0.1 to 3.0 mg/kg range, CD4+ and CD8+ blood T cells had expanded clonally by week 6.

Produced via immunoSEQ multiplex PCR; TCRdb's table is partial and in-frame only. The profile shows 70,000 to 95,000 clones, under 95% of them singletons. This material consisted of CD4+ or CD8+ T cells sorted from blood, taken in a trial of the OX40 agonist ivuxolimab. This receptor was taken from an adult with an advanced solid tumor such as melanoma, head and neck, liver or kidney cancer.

DNA for the CDR3: TGTGCCAGCAGCTTATGGGACAGGGTACATACCGACTCCTACGAGCAGTACTTC. Translating gives CASSLWDRVHTDSYEQYF. The chain links TRBV13 to TRBJ2-7, with 9 positions matching TRBD1. Trimming at V came to 2 bases and at J to 0 bases, leaving 11 bases not matched to a gene. CDR3 size: 18 residues. CDR1 is PRHDT, CDR2 FYEKMQ, per germline (reference sequence).